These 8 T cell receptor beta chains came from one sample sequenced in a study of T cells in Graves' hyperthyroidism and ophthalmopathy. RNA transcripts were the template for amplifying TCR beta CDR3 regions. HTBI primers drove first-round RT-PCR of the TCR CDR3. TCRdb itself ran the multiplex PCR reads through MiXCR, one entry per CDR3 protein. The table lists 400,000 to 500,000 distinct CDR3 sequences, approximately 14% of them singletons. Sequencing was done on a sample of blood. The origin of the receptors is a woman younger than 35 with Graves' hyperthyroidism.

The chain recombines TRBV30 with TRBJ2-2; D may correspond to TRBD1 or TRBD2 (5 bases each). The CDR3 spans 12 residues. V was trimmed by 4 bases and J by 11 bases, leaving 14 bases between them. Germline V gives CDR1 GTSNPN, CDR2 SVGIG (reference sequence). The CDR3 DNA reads TGTGCCTGGATCAGGGACCGCCGCGAGCTGTTTTTT. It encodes CAWIRDRRELFF.

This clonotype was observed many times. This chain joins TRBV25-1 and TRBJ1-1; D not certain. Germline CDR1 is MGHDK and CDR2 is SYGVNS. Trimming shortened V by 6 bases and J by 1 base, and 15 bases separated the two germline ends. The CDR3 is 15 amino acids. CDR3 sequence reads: CASSPEWPWNTEAFF. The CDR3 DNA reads TGTGCCAGCAGCCCCGAATGGCCATGGAACACTGAAGCTTTCTTT.

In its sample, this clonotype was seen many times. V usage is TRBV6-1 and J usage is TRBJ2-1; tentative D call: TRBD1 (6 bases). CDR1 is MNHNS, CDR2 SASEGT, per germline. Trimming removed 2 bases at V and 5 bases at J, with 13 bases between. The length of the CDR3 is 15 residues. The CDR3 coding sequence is TGTGCCAGCAGTGAAAGGGGGAGTCGCAACAATGAGCAGTTCTTC. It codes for CASSERGSRNNEQFF.

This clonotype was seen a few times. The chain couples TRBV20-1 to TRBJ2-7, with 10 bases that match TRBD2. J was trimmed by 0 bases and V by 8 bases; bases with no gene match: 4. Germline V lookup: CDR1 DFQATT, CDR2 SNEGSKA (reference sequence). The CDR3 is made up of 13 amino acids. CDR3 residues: CSFSGGSSYEQYF. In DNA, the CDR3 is TGCAGTTTTAGCGGGGGGAGCTCCTACGAGCAGTACTTC.

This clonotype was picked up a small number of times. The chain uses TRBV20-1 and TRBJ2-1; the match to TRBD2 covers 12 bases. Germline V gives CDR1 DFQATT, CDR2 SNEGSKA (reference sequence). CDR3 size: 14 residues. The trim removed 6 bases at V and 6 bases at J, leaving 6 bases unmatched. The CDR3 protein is CSAKGTSGFNEQFF. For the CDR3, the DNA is TGCAGTGCGAAAGGGACTAGCGGGTTCAATGAGCAGTTCTTC.

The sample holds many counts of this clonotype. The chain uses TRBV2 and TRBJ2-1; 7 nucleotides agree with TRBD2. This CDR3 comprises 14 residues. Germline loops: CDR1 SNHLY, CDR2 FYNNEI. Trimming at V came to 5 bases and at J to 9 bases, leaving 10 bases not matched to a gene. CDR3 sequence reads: CASSTSEVAIEQFF. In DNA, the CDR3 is TGTGCCAGCAGTACTAGCGAAGTCGCTATTGAGCAGTTCTTC.

DNA of the CDR3: TGTGCCAGCAGCCAATCTAGCGGGAGGGGAAGCACAGATACGCAGTATTTT. Translated, it gives CASSQSSGRGSTDTQYF. The V gene is TRBV2, the J gene TRBJ2-3; 12 bases are a match to TRBD2. The CDR3 extends over 17 amino acids. Germline-derived CDR1 and CDR2 are SNHLY and FYNNEI. V trimming: 6 bases; J trimming: 0 bases; junction bases outside the gene matches: 7.

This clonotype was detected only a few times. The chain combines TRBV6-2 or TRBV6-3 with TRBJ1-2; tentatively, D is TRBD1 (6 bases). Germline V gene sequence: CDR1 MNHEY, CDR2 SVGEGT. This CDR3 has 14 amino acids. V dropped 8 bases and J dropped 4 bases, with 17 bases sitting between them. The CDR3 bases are TGTGCCAGCGGGGAACAGGGAAATGGCTATGGCTACACCTTC. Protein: CASGEQGNGYGYTF.